This T cell receptor (beta chain) was profiled in a study of T-cell memory formation after mild COVID-19. For the study at large: Across donors, TCR clusters were largely donor specific.

Whole-study findings and limits: Pre-infection memory held some responding clones, suggesting pre-existing cross-reactive T cells responded. Clones that contracted from day 15 to 85 were balanced CD4/CD8, while later expanders leaned CD4+.

With regard to this clonotype: Its antigen remains unidentified.

Trimming at V came to 4 bases and at J to 9 bases, leaving 5 bases not matched to a gene. This CDR3 contains 12 residues. Germline CDR1 SGHNT, CDR2 YYREEE (reference sequence). TCRdb processed the 5' RACE reads anew with MiXCR; each CDR3 protein has one entry. The table has 340,000 or so distinct CDR3 sequences, over 10% seen once. The gene calls are TRBV5-4 and TRBJ2-5; 8 bases line up with TRBD2. This receptor was identified in a man younger than 35 who had mild COVID-19 (a few samples of this study predate the infection). Cell type and time point are not known. Sequenced: PBMCs or a T cell subset sorted from them (not recorded which). CDR3 nucleotides: TGTGCCAGCAGCCGGGGGGGCGTGGCCCAGTACTTC. This codes for CASSRGGVAQYF. Based on the CDR3 plus reference TRBV5-4 and TRBJ2-5, the full variable domain is ETGVTQSPTHLIKTRGQQVTLRCSSQSGHNTVSWYQQALGQGPQFIFQYYREEENGRGNFPPRFSGLQFPNYSSELNVNALELDDSALYLCASSRGGVAQYFGPGTRLLVL.